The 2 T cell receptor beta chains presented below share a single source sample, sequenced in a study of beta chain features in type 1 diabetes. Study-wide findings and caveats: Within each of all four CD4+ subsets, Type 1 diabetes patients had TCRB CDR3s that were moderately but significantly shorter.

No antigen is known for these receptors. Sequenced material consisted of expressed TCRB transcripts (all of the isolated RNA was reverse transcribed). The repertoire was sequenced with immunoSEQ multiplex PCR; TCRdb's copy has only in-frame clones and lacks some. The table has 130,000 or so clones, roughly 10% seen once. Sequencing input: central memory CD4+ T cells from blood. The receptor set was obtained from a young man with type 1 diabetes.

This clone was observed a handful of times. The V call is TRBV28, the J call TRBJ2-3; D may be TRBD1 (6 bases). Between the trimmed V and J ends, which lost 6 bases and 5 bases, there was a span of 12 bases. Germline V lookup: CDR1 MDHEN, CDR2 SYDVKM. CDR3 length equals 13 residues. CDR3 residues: CASRPVQGDTQYF. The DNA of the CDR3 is TGTGCCAGCAGGCCCGTACAGGGAGATACGCAGTATTTT.

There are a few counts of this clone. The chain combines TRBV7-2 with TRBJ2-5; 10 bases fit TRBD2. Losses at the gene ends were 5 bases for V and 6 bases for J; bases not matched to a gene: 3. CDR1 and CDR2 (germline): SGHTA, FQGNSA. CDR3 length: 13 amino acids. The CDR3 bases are TGTGCCAGCAGCGATAGCGGGGGGCAGACCCAGTACTTC. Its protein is CASSDSGGQTQYF.